Presented here are 32 T cell receptor beta chains from one specimen sequenced in a study of early T cells in non-severe SARS-CoV-2 infection. MiXCR, applied by TCRdb to the 5' RACE reads, yields one record per CDR3 protein. The table lists fewer than 110,000 distinct CDR3 sequences, around 10% of them singletons, with under 9% in the top ten. The sample consisted of whole blood. These TCRs come from an adult who was a healthcare worker with PCR-confirmed SARS-CoV-2 infection or an uninfected control (not recorded which).

This clonotype was recorded many times. V gene TRBV6-2 or TRBV6-3 combines with J gene TRBJ2-4; D ambiguous. This CDR3 region has 13 residues. V was clipped by 0 bases and J by 9 bases, with 9 bases between them. Germline CDR1 reads MNHEY; CDR2 reads SVGEGT. The CDR3 bases are TGTGCCAGCAGTTACTCGAGCATGGTCATTCAGTACTTC. Translating it yields CASSYSSMVIQYF.

This clonotype was seen ten or more times. The CDR3 spells CASSQEKGWEQYF. The CDR3 nucleotides read TGCGCCAGCAGCCAAGAAAAGGGGTGGGAGCAGTACTTC. The genes are TRBV4-3 and TRBJ2-7, with TRBD1 as a possible D gene (5 bases). The CDR3 is made up of 13 amino acids. Germline-derived CDR1 and CDR2 are LGHNA and YSLEER. V lost 0 bases, J lost 7 bases, and 10 bases lay in between.

At least ten counts were recorded for this clonotype. This sequence joins TRBV10-3 and TRBJ2-1, with D perhaps TRBD1 (6 bases). Germline V gene sequence: CDR1 ENHRY, CDR2 SYGVKD. The CDR3 is made up of 12 amino acids. Trimming removed 5 bases from V and 10 bases from J, with 12 bases in between. CDR3 residues: CAISKGEGEQFF. Written as DNA, the CDR3 is TGTGCCATCAGTAAGGGGGAAGGGGAGCAGTTCTTC.

This clonotype showed up many times. This sequence joins TRBV20-1 and TRBJ2-5; the D call may be TRBD1 or TRBD2 (5 bases each). The V gene's germline CDR1 is DFQATT and CDR2 SNEGSKA (reference sequence). The CDR3 covers 15 residues. Trimming took 6 bases from V and 5 from J, leaving 22 bases between them. The CDR3 loop reads CSALPRVSWGETQYF. The CDR3, as DNA: TGCAGTGCCCTACCCAGGGTCTCTTGGGGGGAGACCCAGTACTTC.

V and J are TRBV12-3 or TRBV12-4 and TRBJ2-3; either TRBD1 or TRBD2 may fit D (6 bases each). The CDR3 contains 13 residues. Trimming took off 5 bases at V and 6 bases at J, with 12 bases between the two ends. CDR3 DNA sequence: TGTGCCAGCAGTCCTAGGGGGAGGGATACGCAGTATTTT. It is translated as CASSPRGRDTQYF.

This clonotype was counted only a few times. The rearrangement uses TRBV6-2 or TRBV6-3 and TRBJ2-5; TRBD2 aligns across 9 bases. Unmatched junction bases numbered 3, after V lost 3 bases and J lost 4 bases. CDR3 length: 14 residues. The germline V gene encodes CDR1 MNHEY and CDR2 SVGEGT. CDR3 bases: TGTGCCAGCAGTTATTCGCGGGAGGGAGAGACCCAGTACTTC. This codes for CASSYSREGETQYF.

This clonotype was counted ten times or more. This sequence joins TRBV6-2 or TRBV6-3 and TRBJ2-1, with TRBD2 matching over 8 bases. The CDR3 has 16 residues. V trimming: 6 bases; J trimming: 4 bases; junction bases outside the gene matches: 11. Germline CDR1 and CDR2: MNHEY and SVGEGT. As DNA, the CDR3 is TGTGCCAGCAGCTCGGGGTCAGCGGGAGTTTACAATGAGCAGTTCTTC. Its translation: CASSSGSAGVYNEQFF.

V gene TRBV7-8 combines with J gene TRBJ1-4; 7 positions match TRBD1. In germline, CDR1 is SGHVS, CDR2 FQNEAQ. With V trimmed by 5 bases and J by 3 bases, 6 bases remained unmatched. The CDR3 is made up of 15 amino acids. The CDR3, as DNA: TGTGCCAGCAGCCTATTGACAGGGCCTAATGAAAAACTGTTTTTT. Its translation is CASSLLTGPNEKLFF.

By frequency in the sample, this clonotype is medium-sized. The chain links TRBV11-2 to TRBJ2-2, with 8 bases that match TRBD1. Germline V gene data show CDR1 as SGHAT and CDR2 as FQNNGV. J lost 6 bases, V lost 5 bases, and 11 bases had no gene match. This CDR3 comprises 16 residues. The CDR3 bases are TGTGCCAGCAGCCCCCCCAGGGGGCGGGACGCCGGGGAGCTGTTTTTT. It yields the protein CASSPPRGRDAGELFF.

This clonotype was seen ten or more times. The J gene is TRBJ2-1, the V gene TRBV20-1; D perhaps matches TRBD2 (6 bases). Per the germline V gene, CDR1 is DFQATT and CDR2 is SNEGSKA (reference sequence). The V end lost 0 bases, the J end lost 9 bases, and 9 bases lay between the germline ends. CDR3 length: 12 amino acids. The CDR3 reads CSARERDLEQFF. The CDR3 DNA follows: TGCAGTGCTAGAGAGCGGGATCTTGAGCAGTTCTTC.

This clonotype was seen ten or more times. The gene calls are TRBV7-9 and TRBJ2-6; D may be TRBD1 (6 bases). The CDR3 runs 17 residues. The V gene's germline CDR1 is SEHNR and CDR2 FQNEAQ (reference sequence). V lost 2 bases and J 0 bases, leaving 11 bases between the germline ends. The CDR3 sequence: CASSLRQVLSGANVLTF. DNA of the CDR3: TGTGCCAGCAGCTTACGACAGGTCCTCTCTGGGGCCAACGTCCTGACTTTC. Complete variable domain (other parts from reference TRBV7-9 and TRBJ2-6): DTGVSQNPRHKITKRGQNVTFRCDPISEHNRLYWYRQTLGQGPEFLTYFQNEAQLEKSRLLSDRFSAERPKGSFSTLEIQRTEQGDSAMYLCASSLRQVLSGANVLTFGAGSRLTVL.

The sample holds many counts of this clonotype. The chain couples TRBV6-5 to TRBJ2-7; D might be TRBD1 or TRBD2, each matching 5 bases. Deletions cut 8 bases from V and 0 bases from J, with 14 bases between. Germline V gene data show CDR1 as MNHEY and CDR2 as SVGAGI. CDR3 length: 14 residues. In DNA, the CDR3 is TGTGCCAGCCGGGGCGGAGGCTCCTCCTACGAGCAGTACTTC. Its protein is CASRGGGSSYEQYF.

Ten or more counts support this clonotype. The rearrangement uses TRBV11-2 and TRBJ1-4, with no clear D. Germline assignment: CDR1 SGHAT and CDR2 FQNNGV. V lost 5 bases and J 7 bases, leaving 23 bases between the germline ends. The CDR3 spans 17 residues. CDR3 nucleotide sequence: TGTGCCAGCAGCCCGAACCGGATGTGGGGAGGAGGTGAAAAACTGTTTTTT. Residues: CASSPNRMWGGGEKLFF.

This clonotype was detected a few times. The chain carries TRBV7-2 and TRBJ1-2, with 8 bases fitting TRBD1. The CDR3 spans 14 residues. Trimming cost V 5 bases and J 7 bases; bases outside gene matches: 9. CDR1 SGHTA and CDR2 FQGNSA come from the germline V gene. The CDR3 coding sequence is TGTGCCAGCAGCCCGTACAGGGGGGGAAGTGGCTACACCTTC. It is translated as CASSPYRGGSGYTF.

The chain carries TRBV29-1 and TRBJ1-3; D is unresolved. This CDR3 comprises 10 residues. V shed 4 bases and J shed 8 bases, with 6 bases lying between them. Germline V lookup: CDR1 SQVTM, CDR2 ANQGSEA. The CDR3 is CSVVGDTIYF. The CDR3 DNA reads as TGCAGCGTTGTGGGAGACACCATATATTTT.

This clonotype has more than one count but fewer than ten. This chain uses TRBV29-1 with TRBJ2-1; 11 positions match TRBD2. Trimming cost V 1 base and J 5 bases; bases outside gene matches: 1. The CDR3 totals 14 residues. Germline values: CDR1 SQVTM, CDR2 ANQGSEA. This chain's CDR3 is CSVEAGLADNEQFF. Here the CDR3 DNA reads TGCAGCGTTGAAGCGGGACTAGCGGACAATGAGCAGTTCTTC.

The chain joins TRBV9 to TRBJ1-4, with 10 bases identical to TRBD1. The ends lost 2 bases at V and 6 bases at J; junction bases unmatched: 4. The length of the CDR3 is 15 residues. Germline V gene lookup returns CDR1 SGDLS and CDR2 YYNGEE. As DNA, the CDR3 is TGTGCCAGCAGCGTCACGACAGGGGGCGATGAAAAACTGTTTTTT. It specifies CASSVTTGGDEKLFF.

This chain connects TRBV12-3 or TRBV12-4 to TRBJ1-5; D is ambiguous. V was clipped by 3 bases and J by 0 bases, with 9 bases between them. This CDR3 has 15 residues. Here the CDR3 DNA reads TGTGCCAGCAGTTTCGGCTTCTATAGCAATCAGCCCCAGCATTTT. Its translation: CASSFGFYSNQPQHF.

This clonotype occurred a few times. The chain uses TRBV5-6 and TRBJ2-3, with 16 bases fitting TRBD2. Germline V CDR1 and CDR2: SGHDT, YYEEEE. J was trimmed by 3 bases and V by 3 bases; bases with no gene match: 1. There are 16 residues in the CDR3. In nucleotides, the CDR3 is TGTGCCAGCAGCTGGGGACTAGCGGGAGGGACAGATACGCAGTATTTT. This encodes CASSWGLAGGTDTQYF. The full variable domain, in which reference TRBV5-6 and TRBJ2-3 provide the parts outside the CDR3, is DAGVTQSPTHLIKTRGQQVTLRCSPKSGHDTVSWYQQALGQGPQFIFQYYEEEERQRGNFPDRFSGHQFPNYSSELNVNALLLGDSALYLCASSWGLAGGTDTQYFGPGTRLTVL.

In regard to this clonotype: The junction shows a germline mismatch at one end, possibly a read error. V is TRBV4-1 and J is TRBJ2-7; 10 positions match TRBD1. The germline gives CDR1 MGHRA, CDR2 YSYEKL. The CDR3 covers 14 residues. CDR3 residues: CTSSPGQGNYEQYF. CDR3 bases: TGCACCAGCAGCCCGGGACAGGGGAACTACGAGCAGTACTTC.

This clonotype was observed a handful of times. V gene TRBV5-1 combines with J gene TRBJ2-1; 9 bases agree with TRBD2. There are 14 residues in the CDR3. Germline assignment: CDR1 SGHRS and CDR2 YFSETQ. Trimming took 4 bases from V and 7 from J; bases not matched to a gene: 6. The CDR3 sequence: CASSLSGSQNEQFF. The CDR3 nucleotides are TGCGCCAGCAGCCTTAGCGGGAGCCAAAATGAGCAGTTCTTC.

This clonotype was recorded a few times. V and J are TRBV5-1 and TRBJ2-7, with TRBD2 as a possible D gene (5 bases). V lost 2 bases, J lost 1 base, and 13 bases lay in between. CDR3 length: 15 amino acids. Germline V CDR1 and CDR2: SGHRS, YFSETQ. CDR3: CASSFEAGFSYEQYF. The CDR3 DNA sequence: TGCGCCAGCAGCTTCGAGGCGGGCTTTTCCTACGAGCAGTACTTC.

This clonotype has just a few counts. The chain recombines TRBV2 with TRBJ1-5, with a possible D match to TRBD1 (6 bases). V was cut by 7 bases and J by 2 bases, with 12 bases left in between. Germline lookup yields CDR1 SNHLY and CDR2 FYNNEI. The CDR3 is 14 amino acids. The CDR3 is CASTRDKGNQPQHF. CDR3 nucleotide sequence: TGTGCCAGCACCAGGGACAAAGGCAATCAGCCCCAGCATTTT.

This sequence joins TRBV7-8 and TRBJ2-1, with 13 bases identical to TRBD2. CDR1 SGHVS and CDR2 FQNEAQ come from the germline V gene. The ends lost 5 bases at V and 4 bases at J; junction bases unmatched: 5. This CDR3 contains 16 residues. CDR3 in amino acids: CASSGLAGEPYNEQFF. CDR3 DNA sequence: TGTGCCAGCAGCGGACTAGCGGGAGAACCGTACAATGAGCAGTTCTTC.

The sample holds many counts of this clonotype. The chain links TRBV6-6 to TRBJ1-6, with 10 bases matching TRBD1. CDR1 MNHNY and CDR2 SVGAGI come from the germline V gene (reference sequence). The CDR3 has 13 residues. Trimming took 6 bases from V and 13 from J; bases not matched to a gene: 6. CDR3 sequence reads: CASSLDRGWPLHF. In DNA form, the CDR3 reads TGTGCCAGCAGCCTGGACAGGGGGTGGCCCCTCCACTTT.

V usage is TRBV20-1 and J usage is TRBJ2-6; the D gene is possibly TRBD2 (5 bases). Germline V gives CDR1 DFQATT, CDR2 SNEGSKA (reference sequence). The V and J ends lost 3 bases and 3 bases respectively, with 9 bases between them. The length of the CDR3 is 14 residues. DNA of the CDR3: TGCAGTGCTAGCGGGATGGGTGGGGCCAACGTCCTGACTTTC. As protein: CSASGMGGANVLTF.

This clonotype was seen many times. The V gene is TRBV12-3 or TRBV12-4, the J gene TRBJ2-1; D may match TRBD1 or TRBD2 (5 bases each). Trimming pared 0 bases from V and 3 bases from J, leaving 21 bases between. CDR3 length: 19 amino acids. CDR3 DNA: TGTGCCAGCAGTTTAGCGGGACCCTCGGGGCTTAGGGTCTACAATGAGCAGTTCTTC. Protein sequence: CASSLAGPSGLRVYNEQFF.

This clonotype was recorded a few times. The rearrangement joins TRBV5-1 to TRBJ2-7; 7 bases match TRBD2. CDR1 and CDR2 (germline): SGHRS, YFSETQ. Trimming took 0 bases from V and 4 from J; bases not matched to a gene: 7. The CDR3 is 15 residues long. CDR3 DNA sequence: TGCGCCAGCAGCTTGGAGGCGACTAGCTCGTACGAGCAGTACTTC. Protein product: CASSLEATSSYEQYF. Filled out from reference TRBV5-1 and TRBJ2-7, the complete variable domain reads KAGVTQTPRYLIKTRGQQVTLSCSPISGHRSVSWYQQTPGQGLQFLFEYFSETQRNKGNFPGRFSGRQFSNSRSEMNVSTLELGDSALYLCASSLEATSSYEQYFGPGTRLTVT.

This clonotype came up many times. The chain links TRBV10-3 to TRBJ2-3; D is possibly TRBD2 (6 bases). Germline V gene sequence: CDR1 ENHRY, CDR2 SYGVKD. V lost 2 bases, J lost 6 bases, and 6 bases lay in between. The CDR3 is 12 amino acids. As DNA, the CDR3 is TGTGCCATCAGTGAGGGGGGGGATACGCAGTATTTT. Amino acids: CAISEGGDTQYF.

Worth noting for this clonotype: A much more abundant neighbour one base away suggests this may be a read error. The gene calls are TRBV28 and TRBJ1-6, with D hard to call. V was cut by 10 bases and J by 6 bases, with 10 bases left in between. The CDR3 length is 12 residues. The germline gives CDR1 MDHEN, CDR2 SYDVKM. The chain's CDR3 is CANKQSNSPLHF. The CDR3 DNA reads as TGTGCCAACAAACAGTCTAATTCACCCCTCCACTTT.

This clonotype was counted at least ten times. This chain connects TRBV20-1 to TRBJ2-3; TRBD2 is a possible D gene (5 bases). This CDR3 comprises 14 residues. CDR1 is DFQATT and CDR2 is SNEGSKA in the germline V gene (reference sequence). Trimming stripped 3 bases from V and 2 bases from J, with 12 bases between. The CDR3 bases are TGCAGTGCTAGGTACAGAGGGTCCACAGATACGCAGTATTTT. This gives the protein CSARYRGSTDTQYF.

This clonotype was counted at least ten times. The J gene is TRBJ1-2, the V gene TRBV12-3 or TRBV12-4; a weak D match, TRBD1 (5 bases). This CDR3 has 13 amino acids. Trimming removed 6 bases from V and 2 bases from J, with 10 bases in between. The CDR3 is CASSPQGNYGYTF. The CDR3 DNA is TGTGCCAGCAGCCCTCAGGGAAACTATGGCTACACCTTC.